A single sample is the source of the 32 T cell receptor beta chains below, sequenced in a study of blood T cell repertoires in COVID-19. Data came from immunoSEQ multiplex PCR; TCRdb stores just in-frame clones and leaves some out. The sample contains tens of thousands of clones, around 85% of which appear only once. The sample was peripheral blood. The receptor set was obtained from a human donor in a cohort sampled during active COVID-19.

V gene TRBV2 combines with J gene TRBJ1-2, with a weak D call TRBD1 (6 bases). CDR1 SNHLY and CDR2 FYNNEI come from the germline V gene. CDR3 size: 13 residues. The V gene lost 6 bases and the J gene lost 3 bases, with 11 bases spanning the gap. CDR3 loop: CASRETGYYGYTF. The CDR3 DNA reads as TGTGCCAGCAGAGAGACAGGATACTATGGCTACACCTTC.

This chain connects TRBV28 to TRBJ2-7, with TRBD1 identical over 9 bases. The CDR3 is made up of 16 amino acids. Germline V gene data show CDR1 as MDHEN and CDR2 as SYDVKM. Losses at the gene ends were 1 base for V and 6 bases for J; bases not matched to a gene: 10. CDR3 sequence (DNA): TGTGCCAGCAGTTTATCCCGGGACAGGGTTTCCCGCGAGCAGTACTTC. This translates into CASSLSRDRVSREQYF.

This rearrangement joins TRBV7-2 to TRBJ1-2; 8 bases agree with TRBD1. V trimming: 5 bases; J trimming: 4 bases; junction bases outside the gene matches: 6. Germline V gene lookup returns CDR1 SGHTA and CDR2 FQGNSA. The CDR3 runs to 14 residues. In nucleotides, the CDR3 is TGTGCCAGCAGCCCTGGACAGGGTCGCTATGGCTACACCTTC. Protein product: CASSPGQGRYGYTF.

The V and J genes are TRBV4-1 and TRBJ2-5; D might be TRBD1 (6 bases). This CDR3 spans 18 amino acids. The germline gives CDR1 MGHRA, CDR2 YSYEKL. With 0 bases removed from V and 5 bases from J, the gap between germline ends came to 22 bases. The CDR3 region has the DNA TGCGCCAGCAGCCAAGATCCCGCCCAGGGCAGGGGCGGGGAGACCCAGTACTTC. Its protein is CASSQDPAQGRGGETQYF.

This clone was observed a handful of times. CDR3 amino acids: CASSPGTEYNEQFF. The CDR3 DNA reads as TGTGCCAGCAGCCCTGGGACAGAATACAATGAGCAGTTCTTC. V and J are TRBV11-3 and TRBJ2-1; 7 positions agree with TRBD1. This CDR3 region has 14 residues. Losses at the gene ends were 5 bases for V and 4 bases for J; bases not matched to a gene: 5. Germline V CDR1 and CDR2: SGHNT, YENEEA. The entire variable domain, with the rest obtained from reference TRBV11-3 and TRBJ2-1, is as follows: EAGVVQSPRYKIIEKKQPVAFWCNPISGHNTLYWYLQNLGQGPELLIRYENEEAVDDSQLPKDRFSAERLKGVDSTLKIQPAELGDSAVYLCASSPGTEYNEQFFGPGTRLTVL.

The chain joins TRBV6-5 to TRBJ2-7, with 9 bases identical to TRBD2. Losses at the gene ends were 6 bases for V and 0 bases for J; bases not matched to a gene: 6. Looked up from germline, CDR1 is MNHEY and CDR2 is SVGAGI. The CDR3 consists of 15 residues. The CDR3 is CASSPPTSGSYEQYF. Here the CDR3 DNA reads TGTGCCAGCAGCCCCCCGACTAGCGGCTCCTACGAGCAGTACTTC.

V and J are TRBV30 and TRBJ2-3; weak D call: TRBD2 (6 bases). Germline V gene sequence: CDR1 GTSNPN, CDR2 SVGIG (reference sequence). The CDR3 is 16 amino acids. V was shortened by 4 bases and J by 1 base, with 18 bases between the two germline ends. For the CDR3, the DNA is TGTGCCTGGAACCCAAAAATAGCGGCAGGCACAGATACGCAGTATTTT. This sequence encodes CAWNPKIAAGTDTQYF.

The rearrangement uses TRBV7-2 and TRBJ1-1; D unresolved. V was shortened by 7 bases and J by 3 bases, with 15 bases between the two germline ends. This CDR3 has 14 residues. CDR1 is SGHTA, CDR2 FQGNSA, per germline. The CDR3 coding sequence is TGTGCCAGCACCCGGTGGCAGGATGACACTGAAGCTTTCTTT. This codes for CASTRWQDDTEAFF.

This chain joins TRBV3-1 (or the pseudogene TRBV3-2) and TRBJ1-2; D may be TRBD1 (6 bases). Germline V lookup: CDR1 LGHDT, CDR2 YNNKEL (reference sequence). Deletions cut 4 bases from V and 3 bases from J, with 15 bases between. The CDR3 covers 15 residues. Written as DNA, the CDR3 is TGTGCCAGCAGCCGGAACCAGGGGTCTGACTATGGCTACACCTTC. Translating gives CASSRNQGSDYGYTF.

V and J are TRBV2 and TRBJ2-7; TRBD1 matches at 10 bases. Germline V lookup: CDR1 SNHLY, CDR2 FYNNEI. Germline trimming cut 3 bases from V and 5 bases from J; bases unmatched to any gene: 4. The CDR3 contains 14 residues. The CDR3 spells CASSEWDRGNEQYF. For the CDR3, the DNA is TGTGCCAGCAGTGAGTGGGACAGGGGTAACGAGCAGTACTTC. Supplemented by reference TRBV2 and TRBJ2-7, the full variable domain reads EPEVTQTPSHQVTQMGQEVILRCVPISNHLYFYWYRQILGQKVEFLVSFYNNEISEKSEIFDDQFSVERPDGSNFTLKIRSTKLEDSAMYFCASSEWDRGNEQYFGPGTRLTVT.

V and J are TRBV5-1 and TRBJ2-5, with D maybe TRBD1 (6 bases). Trimming stripped 5 bases from V and 5 bases from J, with 22 bases between. The germline V gene has CDR1 SGHRS and CDR2 YFSETQ. CDR3 length equals 16 residues. The CDR3 region has the DNA TGCGCCAGCAGATACACCCCCGGGACAAGAGGGGAGACCCAGTACTTC. Its protein product is CASRYTPGTRGETQYF.

The V gene is TRBV5-1, the J gene TRBJ1-1, with D possibly being TRBD1 (6 bases). Trimming left V 5 bases short and J 1 base short, with 18 bases between. CDR3 length equals 16 residues. In germline, CDR1 is SGHRS, CDR2 YFSETQ. The CDR3: CASSSFSGTPNTEAFF. CDR3 coding DNA: TGCGCCAGCAGTTCCTTTTCCGGGACACCGAACACTGAAGCTTTCTTT.

The V and J genes are TRBV6-5 and TRBJ2-5; D possibly corresponds to TRBD1 (5 bases). V gave up 8 bases and J gave up 7 bases, with 17 bases separating them. Germline CDR1 and CDR2: MNHEY and SVGAGI. The CDR3 spans 13 residues. The CDR3: CASHRATQGTQYF. The CDR3 DNA sequence: TGTGCCAGCCACCGGGCGACTCAGGGGACCCAGTACTTC.

Only a few counts were recorded for this clone. The chain has TRBV3-1 (or the pseudogene TRBV3-2) and TRBJ1-2; D perhaps matches TRBD1 (5 bases). CDR1 is LGHDT and CDR2 is YNNKEL in the germline V gene (reference sequence). The CDR3 runs 15 residues. V lost 0 bases, J lost 4 bases, and 12 bases lay in between. CDR3 bases: TGTGCCAGCAGCCAAGAACGACAGTTTTCCTATGGCTACACCTTC. It yields the protein CASSQERQFSYGYTF.

V and J are TRBV19 and TRBJ1-2; D may be TRBD1 (5 bases). This CDR3 has 15 residues. Germline lookup yields CDR1 LNHDA and CDR2 SQIVND (reference sequence). Trimming stripped 7 bases from V and 2 bases from J, with 17 bases between. The CDR3 DNA sequence: TGTGCCAGTACTTATACAGGACTAAGCAACTATGGCTACACCTTC. This codes for CASTYTGLSNYGYTF.

This chain links TRBV3-1 (or the pseudogene TRBV3-2) with TRBJ2-1; maybe TRBD1 (6 bases). Trimming pared 3 bases from V and 6 bases from J, leaving 9 bases between. Germline CDR1 reads LGHDT; CDR2 reads YNNKEL (reference sequence). This CDR3 region has 13 residues. CDR3 DNA sequence: TGTGCCAGCAGCCAGCGCAGGGGCAATGAGCAGTTCTTC. Protein product: CASSQRRGNEQFF.

V is TRBV5-1 and J is TRBJ1-1, with 7 positions matching TRBD1. Germline V lookup: CDR1 SGHRS, CDR2 YFSETQ. The V gene end was trimmed by 5 bases and the J gene end by 7 bases; junction bases not matched to a gene: 11. This CDR3 has 14 residues. In DNA form, the CDR3 reads TGCGCCAGCAGGAGAGACAGGGCCCTGGGTGAAGCTTTCTTT. This sequence encodes CASRRDRALGEAFF.

The chain is built from TRBV5-6 and TRBJ2-3; a possible D gene is TRBD2 (6 bases). The CDR3 is 16 residues long. CDR1 and CDR2 from the germline V gene are SGHDT and YYEEEE. Deletions cut 4 bases from V and 0 bases from J, with 15 bases between. The CDR3 sequence: CASSPLASASTDTQYF. The CDR3 region has the DNA TGTGCCAGCAGCCCCCTAGCGAGCGCTAGCACAGATACGCAGTATTTT. Using reference TRBV5-6 and TRBJ2-3 for the parts outside the CDR3, the full variable domain is DAGVTQSPTHLIKTRGQQVTLRCSPKSGHDTVSWYQQALGQGPQFIFQYYEEEERQRGNFPDRFSGHQFPNYSSELNVNALLLGDSALYLCASSPLASASTDTQYFGPGTRLTVL.

The V and J genes are TRBV14 and TRBJ1-2, with TRBD1 matching over 7 bases. V lost 2 bases and J lost 4; bases outside the gene matches: 1. Germline V gives CDR1 SGHDN, CDR2 FVKESK. The CDR3 length is 13 residues. CDR3: CASSQTGAYGYTF. The CDR3 DNA is TGTGCCAGCAGCCAAACAGGGGCCTATGGCTACACCTTC.

This clone came up a few times. J is TRBJ2-1 and V is TRBV9; TRBD2 matches at 12 bases. The CDR3 totals 19 residues. The J segment lost 0 bases and the V segment lost 2 bases, leaving 9 bases of the junction unmatched. Germline-derived CDR1 and CDR2 are SGDLS and YYNGEE. In DNA, the CDR3 is TGTGCCAGCAGCGTTGGGCTAGCGGGAGGGCTCAGCTCCTACAATGAGCAGTTCTTC. Amino acid sequence: CASSVGLAGGLSSYNEQFF.

This rearrangement joins TRBV2 to TRBJ1-6; 8 bases are shared with TRBD1. CDR1 is SNHLY, CDR2 FYNNEI, per germline. V lost 4 bases, J lost 8 bases, and 7 bases stayed unmatched. The length of the CDR3 is 15 residues. The chain's CDR3 is CASSVVGQGYSPLHF. In nucleotides, the CDR3 is TGTGCCAGCAGTGTGGTTGGACAGGGATATTCACCCCTCCACTTT.

The chain joins TRBV3-1 (or the pseudogene TRBV3-2) to TRBJ2-7; 7 nucleotides match TRBD1. From germline, CDR1 is LGHDT and CDR2 YNNKEL (reference sequence). This CDR3 is built from 13 residues. After removal of 3 bases from V and 4 bases from J, the junction contained 3 bases not matched to a gene. The CDR3 is CASSQTGKYEQYF. The CDR3, as DNA: TGTGCCAGCAGCCAGACAGGGAAATACGAGCAGTACTTC.

This sequence joins TRBV21-1 and TRBJ2-7; the table's TRBD1 call for D was not verified on the DNA. TRBV21-1 is given as a pseudogene. This CDR3 is built from 17 residues. CDR3 sequence (DNA): TGTGCCAGCAGCACCCCCCGATCCGGGACAGAAATTTACGAGCAGTACTTC. Translating gives CASSTPRSGTEIYEQYF.

The V call is TRBV5-1, the J call TRBJ2-7; tentative D call: TRBD2 (6 bases). Germline-derived CDR1 and CDR2 are SGHRS and YFSETQ. V lost 5 bases to trimming and J lost 5 bases, with 32 bases between them. The CDR3 runs 19 residues. The CDR3 DNA is TGCGCCAGCAGGGCGGGTGGACCGCGGGGCATCGGTAGGGACGACGAGCAGTACTTC. Its translation is CASRAGGPRGIGRDDEQYF.

This chain links TRBV28 with TRBJ1-4; 7 nucleotides line up with TRBD1. Germline values: CDR1 MDHEN, CDR2 SYDVKM. This CDR3 comprises 14 residues. V lost 6 bases, J lost 4 bases, and 5 bases stayed unmatched. CDR3 protein: CASSARDSNEKLFF. DNA for the CDR3: TGTGCCAGCAGCGCCCGGGACAGTAATGAAAAACTGTTTTTT.

The rearrangement uses TRBV7-3 and TRBJ2-3; tentatively, D is TRBD2 (5 bases). The CDR3 has 17 residues. Germline CDR1 SGHTA, CDR2 FQGTGA. Trimming took off 5 bases at V and 1 base at J, with 19 bases between the two ends. The CDR3 spells CASSPEGSPGGTDTQYF. DNA of the CDR3: TGTGCCAGCAGCCCCGAGGGTAGCCCGGGTGGCACAGATACGCAGTATTTT.

The chain is built from TRBV29-1 and TRBJ2-3, with 13 bases lining up with TRBD2. Germline-derived CDR1 and CDR2 are SQVTM and ANQGSEA. The CDR3 covers 16 residues. The junction had 9 bases not matched to a gene; V was cut back by 4 bases and J by 5 bases. Here the CDR3 reads CSVGKLAGGPGDTQYF. The CDR3 nucleotides are TGCAGCGTTGGGAAACTAGCGGGAGGGCCTGGAGATACGCAGTATTTT.

CDR3 bases: TGCGCCAGCAGCCGCGCGGAACTAGCGGGAGGGCCTGGTCAGGAGACCCAGTACTTC. It encodes CASSRAELAGGPGQETQYF. The rearrangement uses TRBV5-1 and TRBJ2-5; 13 nucleotides align to TRBD2. Trimming cost V 4 bases and J 5 bases; bases outside gene matches: 17. The CDR3 consists of 19 residues. Germline V CDR1 and CDR2: SGHRS, YFSETQ.

This chain links TRBV6-5 with TRBJ1-5; 7 bases are shared with TRBD1. Germline V gene lookup returns CDR1 MNHEY and CDR2 SVGAGI. V trimming: 5 bases; J trimming: 10 bases; junction bases outside the gene matches: 14. This CDR3 comprises 15 residues. The CDR3 DNA sequence: TGTGCCAGCAGTCGGGACAGCCGGCCGGAATTCCCCCAGCATTTT. Its translation is CASSRDSRPEFPQHF.

This chain connects TRBV9 to TRBJ2-7; 10 bases match TRBD1. CDR3 length: 15 amino acids. V lost 2 bases and J lost 5; bases outside the gene matches: 7. Germline values: CDR1 SGDLS, CDR2 YYNGEE. The DNA of the CDR3 is TGTGCCAGCAGCGTGGGCGGGACAGGGGACCACGAGCAGTACTTC. Translated, it gives CASSVGGTGDHEQYF.

This clone showed up just once. This chain uses TRBV2 with TRBJ2-5, with 14 bases matching TRBD2. The ends lost 6 bases at V and 5 bases at J; junction bases unmatched: 17. Germline-derived CDR1 and CDR2 are SNHLY and FYNNEI. There are 19 residues in the CDR3. The CDR3: CASSVYPPGTSGSTETQYF. Here the CDR3 DNA reads TGTGCCAGCAGCGTCTATCCGCCCGGGACTAGCGGGAGTACGGAGACCCAGTACTTC.

V usage is TRBV9 and J usage is TRBJ2-7; the match to TRBD2 covers 8 bases. CDR3 size: 14 residues. The V segment lost 4 bases and the J segment 2 bases; nucleotides outside the gene matches: 5. Germline CDR1 reads SGDLS; CDR2 reads YYNGEE. The CDR3 spells CASSRTSGTYEQYF. CDR3 coding DNA: TGTGCCAGCAGCCGCACTAGCGGAACCTACGAGCAGTACTTC.